This TCR beta chain was sequenced during a study of blood T cells in healthy people across ages. The wider study: About one barcoded beta molecule per two T cells came from capture by template switching.

On this clonotype itself: The antigen is undetermined.

Primed by a sample-barcoded 5' primer and a J-beta primer mix, a second PCR proceeded for about 6 to 11 cycles. Each cDNA molecule carried a tag from a template-switch adaptor that contained 12 random nucleotides. Using its own MiXCR run on the 5' RACE reads, TCRdb lists one record per CDR3 protein. The sample includes hundreds of thousands of distinct CDR3 sequences, more than 40% of them seen just once. Study outcomes and limitations: Possibly, changes in expanded clonotypes were confounded because donor CMV status was unknown. TCR beta diversity per million T cells fell roughly linearly with age.

The germline V gene encodes CDR1 SGHTA and CDR2 FQGNSA. The junction had 6 bases not matched to a gene; V was cut back by 1 base and J by 6 bases. The length of the CDR3 is 16 residues. This TCR was sampled from a man aged 55-75 years in good health. Specimen: blood. The chain joins TRBV7-2 to TRBJ2-1; 10 bases align to TRBD2. The CDR3 sequence is CASSLDPGLASNEQFF. The CDR3 DNA reads TGTGCCAGCAGCTTAGATCCGGGACTAGCGAGCAATGAGCAGTTCTTC.